The clone carrying this T cell receptor beta chain was seen ten or more times. V shed 3 bases and J shed 0 bases, with 10 bases lying between them. There are 14 residues in the CDR3. Germline CDR1 is SGHRS and CDR2 is YFSETQ. Regarding time point: newly diagnosed GD, antithyroid drugs for less than 3 months. From RNA extracted from PBMCs, the TCR library was made. This entry is derived from a study of regulatory T cells in long-lasting Graves disease. Building of the TCR beta libraries involved iRepertoire HTBI primers and Arm-PCR of CDR3 regions. TCRdb re-called the multiplex PCR reads through MiXCR, storing one row per CDR3 protein. The table includes a few hundred thousand distinct CDR3 sequences, about a sixth detected once. These data are also associated with another study on T cells in Graves' hyperthyroidism and ophthalmopathy.

This sample comprised peripheral blood mononuclear cells (PBMCs), obtained at new diagnosis, from a patient treated with antithyroid drugs. This receptor was taken from a man aged 40-55 years with Graves disease. V and J are TRBV5-1 and TRBJ2-7; D gene uncertain. In nucleotides, the CDR3 is TGCGCCAGCAGCTCAGCTAGTGTCTCCTACGAGCAGTACTTC. Translation gives CASSSASVSYEQYF.